This entry describes one T cell receptor beta chain. The antigen remains unidentified. One entry per CDR3 protein, called by TCRdb with MiXCR from the 5' RACE reads. This sample has about 250,000 distinct CDR3 sequences, with less than 20% found just once. This sample stems from a study of T-cell memory formation after mild COVID-19. Study-wide background: TCR clusters mostly belonged to single donors. Study-wide findings and caveats: Detection of some responders pre-infection suggested pre-existing cross-reactive memory T cells participated.

The CDR3 runs to 13 residues. Trimming removed 3 bases from V and 3 bases from J, with 8 bases in between. Germline values: CDR1 SGHTA, CDR2 FQGNSA. The source material was PBMCs or a T cell subset sorted from them (not recorded which). The sequence derives from an adult woman who had mild COVID-19 (a few samples of this study predate the infection). Cell type and time point are not known. The chain carries TRBV7-2 and TRBJ1-2, with D unclear. The CDR3 reads CASSFRMDYGYTF. CDR3 in DNA: TGTGCCAGCAGCTTCAGGATGGACTATGGCTACACCTTC.